What follows describes a single TCR beta chain. These data come from a study of preoperative IRX-2 immunotherapy in early breast cancer. Repertoires were generated with immunoSEQ multiplex PCR, while TCRdb's copy carries only in-frame clones and drops some. Of 28,000 or so clones listed, around 90% are singletons. Germline V gene data show CDR1 as WSHSY and CDR2 as SAAADI. Deletions cut 6 bases from V and 4 bases from J, with 16 bases between. This CDR3 comprises 14 residues. Treatment: preoperative locoregional IRX-2 cytokine immunotherapy. The sequence derives from a human donor with breast cancer. This specimen was collected from a patient treated with IRX-2 immunotherapy. This chain uses TRBV10-2 with TRBJ2-7, with D unclear. Written as DNA, the CDR3 is TGCGCCAGCAGCGATAGCCCGGCTGAATACGAGCAGTACTTC. Its translation: CASSDSPAEYEQYF.